This TCR beta chain originates from a study of cytomegalovirus exposure and HLA in healthy donors. Findings of the study overall: Association of a missense DCLRE1C variant with TCR beta V- and J-gene trimming was reported in a later analysis.

The V and J ends lost 4 bases and 8 bases, in that order; junction bases with no gene match: 13. CDR1 and CDR2 (germline): SGHTA, FQGTGA. The CDR3 loop spans 16 amino acids. Regarding this clone: The antigen remains undetermined.

Primers included in the PCR were 60 Vbeta and 13 Jbeta primers. Data came from immunoSEQ multiplex PCR; TCRdb stores just in-frame clones and leaves some out. Here the sample spans about 150,000 clones, 65% to 70% being singletons. The sequenced sample consisted of PBMCs. This clonotype was obtained from a man aged 25-45 years in good health and CMV-seropositive. The chain employs TRBV7-3 and TRBJ2-1; 8 bases are shared with TRBD2. This chain's CDR3 is CASSSKPSGRGYEQFF. Written as DNA, the CDR3 is TGTGCCAGCAGCTCAAAACCTAGCGGGCGAGGCTATGAGCAGTTCTTC. Full variable domain (rest looked up from reference TRBV7-3 and TRBJ2-1): GAGVSQTPSNKVTEKGKYVELRCDPISGHTALYWYRQSLGQGPEFLIYFQGTGAADDSGLPNDRFFAVRPEGSVSTLKIQRTERGDSAVYLCASSSKPSGRGYEQFFGPGTRLTVL.